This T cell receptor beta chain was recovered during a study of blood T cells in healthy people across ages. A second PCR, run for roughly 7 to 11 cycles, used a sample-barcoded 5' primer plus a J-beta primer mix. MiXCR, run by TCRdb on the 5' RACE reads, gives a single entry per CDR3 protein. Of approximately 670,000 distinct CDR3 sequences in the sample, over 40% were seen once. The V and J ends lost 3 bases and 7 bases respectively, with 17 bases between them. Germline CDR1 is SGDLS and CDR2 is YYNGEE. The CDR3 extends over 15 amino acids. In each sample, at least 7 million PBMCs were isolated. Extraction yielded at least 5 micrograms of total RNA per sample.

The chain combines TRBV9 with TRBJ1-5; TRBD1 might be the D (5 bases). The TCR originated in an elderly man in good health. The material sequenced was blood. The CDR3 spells CASSDGAGEEQPQHF. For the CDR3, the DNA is TGTGCCAGCAGCGACGGGGCTGGGGAAGAACAGCCCCAGCATTTT.